This section outlines one TCR beta chain sequence together with its context. Its antigen is still unknown. This sample was taken from a study of cytomegalovirus exposure and HLA in healthy donors. General study points: In vitro checks showed that a few CMV-associated chains really do target CMV antigens. Productive rates of about 90% or about 30% were seen for most TCR beta V segments in an earlier analysis. With further analysis later on, most CMV-associated TCR beta chains appeared HLA-restricted.

Primers included in the PCR were 60 Vbeta and 13 Jbeta primers. Generated by immunoSEQ multiplex PCR, the TCRdb table keeps only in-frame clones and is missing some. The sample includes fewer than 150,000 clones, 65% to 90% seen only once; the top ten take 1.2%. The CDR3 contains 14 residues. Germline lookup yields CDR1 SNHLY and CDR2 FYNNEI. The V gene lost 3 bases and the J gene lost 2 bases, with 8 bases spanning the gap. The chain has TRBV2 and TRBJ2-1, with D perhaps TRBD1 (5 bases). The sequenced material came from PBMCs. This TCR was sampled from a female donor in good health and CMV-seronegative. In DNA form, the CDR3 reads TGTGCCAGCAGTGATTGGACAACCTACAATGAGCAGTTCTTC. Encoded protein: CASSDWTTYNEQFF.